This T cell receptor beta chain was identified during a study of shared clonotypes between healthy human individuals. Study as a whole: Each donor's CD8 memory used one plate, CD8 naive two, each CD4 subset three. Regarding the study as a whole: Memory subsets generally showed lower estimated richness than naive subsets. Rarefaction analysis demonstrated incomplete sorted-subset sequencing notwithstanding large depth.

This clone is a singleton in its sample. No antigen is known for it. Method: immunoSEQ multiplex PCR; TCRdb's copy keeps in-frame clones and lacks some. The data show around 2,000,000 clones, with 85% to 95% seen just once and 0.1% to 0.15% held by the top ten. The CDR3 length is 15 residues. Trimming stripped 3 bases from V and 5 bases from J, with 15 bases between. Germline CDR1 and CDR2: SGHRS and YFSETQ. J is TRBJ2-1 and V is TRBV5-1; no clear D. Sequencing input: naive CD4+ T cells sorted from blood. Subset in this sample: CD45RA+ positively selected. This TCR was recovered from a man aged 18 to 30 in good health. The CDR3 spells CASSSTRFLHNEQFF. The CDR3 DNA sequence: TGCGCCAGCAGCTCGACACGGTTTCTCCACAATGAGCAGTTCTTC.